One and the same sample provided the 2 T cell receptor beta chains below, sequenced in a study of PD-L1 blockade in urothelial cancer. Measured with immunoSEQ multiplex PCR; TCRdb has only the in-frame clones, and not every one. The sample holds 15,000 to 20,000 clones, roughly 90% seen once. The sequenced sample was PBMCs, obtained around atezolizumab (anti-PD-L1) treatment. The receptors originated from a man aged 45-65 years with urothelial cancer.

The chain has TRBV6-6 and TRBJ2-1, with 14 bases matching TRBD2. V trimming: 5 bases; J trimming: 7 bases; junction bases outside the gene matches: 7. The CDR3 is 16 residues long. Germline V gene data show CDR1 as MNHNY and CDR2 as SVGAGI (reference sequence). The DNA of the CDR3 is TGTGCCAGCAGTGCCCGACTAGCGGGGGGGCCTAATGAGCAGTTCTTC. Its protein product is CASSARLAGGPNEQFF.

The V gene is TRBV19, the J gene TRBJ1-1; 9 bases fit TRBD1. Germline CDR1 LNHDA, CDR2 SQIVND (reference sequence). This CDR3 is 15 amino acids long. With V trimmed by 6 bases and J by 1 base, 6 bases remained unmatched. The CDR3 region has the DNA TGTGCCAGTAGACCGAGGACAGGGGAGAACACTGAAGCTTTCTTT. As protein: CASRPRTGENTEAFF.